The 10 T cell receptor beta chains given below trace back to one sample, sequenced in a study of breast tumors, draining lymph nodes, adjacent tissues (dated by TCRdb to 2016 to 2017). The library was made by multiplex PCR. The sample was run on an Illumina HiSeq 2000. Using fastp trimming at Q25 and MiXCR clonotype assembly, TCRdb reanalyzed the public sequencing data and kept in-frame beta chains. Each CDR3 protein appears once, grouped with its most common genes and DNA. Present in this sample are 20,000 to 25,000 distinct CDR3 sequences, approximately 60% of which were seen just once. The top ten clonotypes cover roughly 19% of the sample. Sequenced sample: tumor-adjacent breast tissue. The receptors derive from a female donor with breast cancer. Some clones in this sample may be carry-over from other donors' samples.

This clonotype has a count of ten or more. V usage is TRBV5-4 and J usage is TRBJ2-5; the D gene is possibly TRBD2 (6 bases). V dropped 4 bases and J dropped 7 bases, with 14 bases sitting between them. Germline V gives CDR1 SGHNT, CDR2 YYREEE (reference sequence). The CDR3 is 13 amino acids. This chain's CDR3 is CASSGSRRATQYF. DNA for the CDR3: TGTGCCAGCAGCGGGTCCAGGAGGGCGACCCAGTACTTC.

This chain links TRBV12-3 or TRBV12-4 with TRBJ2-7; 9 nucleotides line up with TRBD1. Trimming at V came to 8 bases and at J to 6 bases, leaving 11 bases not matched to a gene. The CDR3 is made up of 14 amino acids. The CDR3 region is CASGSGTGYLEQYF. The CDR3 DNA is TGTGCCAGCGGATCCGGGACAGGGTATCTCGAGCAGTACTTC.

This CDR3 reads CASSLRQGKETQYF. In DNA, the CDR3 is TGTGCCAGCAGCTTGAGGCAGGGTAAAGAGACCCAGTACTTC. The chain links TRBV11-1 to TRBJ2-5; perhaps TRBD1 as D (5 bases). The CDR3 is made up of 14 amino acids. Per germline, CDR1 SGHAT and CDR2 FQDESV (reference sequence). V dropped 3 bases and J dropped 3 bases, with 11 bases sitting between them.

The chain carries TRBV7-2 and TRBJ2-1, with 11 bases aligning to TRBD1. The V and J ends lost 1 base and 6 bases, in that order; junction bases with no gene match: 5. This CDR3 has 16 residues. Germline CDR1 and CDR2: SGHTA and FQGNSA. This CDR3 reads CASSLGGTGGINEQFF. CDR3 nucleotides: TGTGCCAGCAGCTTAGGAGGGACAGGGGGGATCAATGAGCAGTTCTTC.

Turning to this clonotype: A read error may account for a junction end that differs from germline. J is TRBJ1-2 and V is TRBV20-1; 7 nucleotides line up with TRBD1. CDR3 size: 15 residues. Per germline, CDR1 DFQATT and CDR2 SNEGSKA (reference sequence). CDR3: CSAILTGNPNYGYTF. The CDR3 DNA is TGCAGTGCTATACTGACAGGGAACCCTAATTATGGCTACACCTTC.

This clonotype has a count of ten or more. The chain links TRBV20-1 to TRBJ1-1, with D hard to call. This CDR3 is 15 amino acids long. Trimming took off 0 bases at V and 4 bases at J, with 15 bases between the two ends. Germline V gene lookup returns CDR1 DFQATT and CDR2 SNEGSKA (reference sequence). The CDR3 region has the DNA TGCAGTGCTAGAGATCCCACGAATTGGCGCACTGAAGCTTTCTTT. Encoded protein: CSARDPTNWRTEAFF.

The chain employs TRBV3-1 and TRBJ2-1; 16 bases agree with TRBD2. Trimming took 6 bases from V and 7 from J; bases not matched to a gene: 3. Germline V CDR1 and CDR2: LGHDT, YNNKEL (reference sequence). There are 15 residues in the CDR3. CDR3: CASRGTSGRGNEQFF. CDR3 sequence (DNA): TGTGCCAGCAGAGGGACTAGCGGGAGGGGTAATGAGCAGTTCTTC.

CDR3 in DNA: TGCGCCAGCAGCCAAGTAATACCGGGGCCCTATGGCTACACCTTC. This encodes CASSQVIPGPYGYTF. J is TRBJ1-2 and V is TRBV4-1; tentatively, D is TRBD1 (5 bases). With 1 base removed from V and 4 bases from J, the gap between germline ends came to 13 bases. The length of the CDR3 is 15 residues. Germline V gene sequence: CDR1 MGHRA, CDR2 YSYEKL.

This clonotype has just a few counts. This chain connects TRBV24-1 to TRBJ1-5, with D unresolved. The V end lost 5 bases, the J end lost 0 bases, and 10 bases lay between the germline ends. There are 15 residues in the CDR3. Germline CDR1 is KGHDR and CDR2 is SFDVKD. The CDR3 DNA reads TGTGCCACCAGTGTCTTACACAATAGCAATCAGCCCCAGCATTTT. Residues: CATSVLHNSNQPQHF.

This clonotype was recorded at least ten times. The V and J genes are TRBV27 and TRBJ2-5; 8 bases fit TRBD1. V was clipped by 5 bases and J by 2 bases; unmatched bases: 7. CDR1 and CDR2 from the germline V gene are MNHEY and SMNVEV (reference sequence). CDR3 length: 15 residues. For the CDR3, the DNA is TGTGCCAGCAGTCCGTTTCAGGGGGCACAAGAGACCCAGTACTTC. It codes for CASSPFQGAQETQYF.